A selection of T cell receptor beta chains follows, all from one sample in a study of T cell repertoires in cytomegalovirus infection. Via MiXCR, TCRdb re-called the reads, giving one row per CDR3 protein. This table has approximately 310,000 distinct CDR3 sequences, around 25% appearing once. Their antigen targets remain unknown. Sample: cultured PBMCs, taken from culture after CMV antigen stimulation. The receptors come from a human donor in good health (CMV status not recorded). Some clones in this sample may be carry-over from other donors' samples. The CDR3 runs from the conserved cysteine through the conserved F or W.

j_gene | v_gene | CDR3aa
TRBJ1-3 | TRBV12-3/TRBV12-4 | CASRPNNPPGNTIYF
TRBJ2-5 | TRBV12-3/TRBV12-4 | CASSPRVGRVNQETQYF
TRBJ2-2 | TRBV18 | CASSPDFTVNTGELFF
TRBJ2-3 | TRBV7-2 | CASSFLSGRANSDTQYF
TRBJ2-7 | TRBV19 | CASSQPNRGQHEQYF
TRBJ2-1 | TRBV27 | CASSQPYAGSLDYSEQFF
TRBJ1-3 | TRBV7-2 | CASSLGPGDTIYF
TRBJ2-1 | TRBV3-1 | CASSQVRREGRDEQFF
TRBJ1-5 | TRBV6-2/TRBV6-3 | CASSRPDRGAYSNQPQHF
TRBJ2-5 | TRBV11-2 | CASSLDSAGTETQYF
TRBJ2-5 | TRBV6-1 | CATTDRPYQETQYF
TRBJ1-5 | TRBV6-1 | CASGQTYSNNQPQHF
TRBJ2-1 | TRBV6-6 | CASSRSGLAEPSSYNEQFF
TRBJ1-5 | TRBV12-3/TRBV12-4 | CASSPRQGAQPQHF
TRBJ2-1 | TRBV28 | CATGTIAGGTGEQFF
TRBJ2-4 | TRBV28 | CASSFTVLAKNIQYF
TRBJ1-5 | TRBV4-2 | CASSQRAGGNQPQHF
TRBJ2-6 | TRBV28 | CASSRGLSSGANVLTF
TRBJ2-5 | TRBV28 | CATTGFRPQETQYF
TRBJ1-1 | TRBV12-3/TRBV12-4 | CASSFKQGANPFTEAFF
TRBJ2-7 | TRBV7-2 | CASSLDRGREQYF
TRBJ1-5 | TRBV7-8 | CASSLANRVMNQPQHF
TRBJ1-1 | TRBV7-2 | CASTRGQGNTEAFF
TRBJ1-2 | TRBV4-1 | CASHDGYGYTF
TRBJ1-6 | TRBV27 | CASSPDPLSTYNSPLHF
TRBJ1-5 | TRBV6-1 | CASSPQRDQPQHF
TRBJ2-1 | TRBV24-1 | CATSGDYYNEQFF
TRBJ2-1 | TRBV11-2 | CASSQNSYNEQFF
TRBJ1-2 | TRBV4-1 | CASSQLGSYGYTF
TRBJ1-4 | TRBV24-1 | CATSEPTAEKLFF
TRBJ1-2 | TRBV6-6 | CASSTRVGGYTF
TRBJ1-1 | TRBV7-7 | CASSLGSNTEAFF
TRBJ2-7 | TRBV28 | CASSPHMTASPNYEQYF
TRBJ2-3 | TRBV6-5 | CASRQGWSDTQYF
TRBJ1-1 | TRBV4-1 | CASSQARQGLRTEAFF
TRBJ2-3 | TRBV9 | CASSQAGLTDTQYF
TRBJ2-7 | TRBV7-9 | CASRGDRVQGYEQYF
TRBJ2-3 | TRBV12-3/TRBV12-4 | CASSPRGLVTDTQYF
TRBJ1-1 | TRBV10-3 | CAISPGQDYTEAFF
TRBJ2-7 | TRBV15 | CATSKSGSRFEQYF
TRBJ1-1 | TRBV29-1 | CSVEFRTEAFF
TRBJ1-2 | TRBV12-5 | CAGDRDRVRTDGYTF
TRBJ1-1 | TRBV12-3/TRBV12-4 | CASSLTAGTEAFF
TRBJ1-4 | TRBV13 | CASSMYRGQRNEKLFF
TRBJ2-2 | TRBV11-3 | CASSFTGTSSSGELFF